Below, 26 T cell receptor beta chains from the same sample are listed, as sequenced in a study of T-cell reconstitution after alpha-beta-depleted transplantation in children. The TCRbeta library incorporated unique molecular identifiers. TCRdb called the PCR reads again in MiXCR, with one record for every CDR3 protein. The sample lists about 500,000 distinct CDR3 sequences, roughly 33% occurring once. The input for sequencing was PBMCs from the stem cell graft donor, taken from the stem cell graft. The receptors here all came from a human donor who donated a stem cell graft to a child with aplastic anemia.

The chain is built from TRBV29-1 and TRBJ2-1; 10 nucleotides line up with TRBD2. V shed 3 bases and J 1 base; nucleotides not matched to a gene: 15. The CDR3 extends over 19 amino acids. Germline V CDR1 and CDR2: SQVTM, ANQGSEA. The CDR3 coding sequence is TGCAGCGTTGACTCTAGCGGGAGTAGAAAAAGGGATTCCTACAATGAGCAGTTCTTC. It is translated as CSVDSSGSRKRDSYNEQFF.

The chain uses TRBV4-2 and TRBJ2-1; TRBD2 matches at 8 bases. Germline CDR1 LGHNA, CDR2 YNFKEQ. V was pared by 0 bases and J by 7 bases, with 8 bases of the junction left unmatched. The CDR3 consists of 16 residues. DNA of the CDR3: TGTGCCAGCAGCCAAGAGGGGGTGGGACTAGAGAATGAGCAGTTCTTC. It yields the protein CASSQEGVGLENEQFF.

This rearrangement joins TRBV12-3 or TRBV12-4 to TRBJ2-1; tentative D call: TRBD1 (6 bases). The CDR3 length is 14 residues. The V and J ends lost 7 bases and 2 bases respectively, with 12 bases between them. CDR3 DNA sequence: TGTGCCAGCATCGGACAGCCTACCTACAATGAGCAGTTCTTC. Residues: CASIGQPTYNEQFF.

This clonotype was detected only a few times. This rearrangement joins TRBV27 to TRBJ2-3, with D perhaps TRBD1 (6 bases). CDR3 length equals 16 residues. The V end was cut by 2 bases, the J end by 3 bases, with 15 bases between. The germline CDR1 and CDR2 sequences are MNHEY and SMNVEV (reference sequence). The CDR3 nucleotides are TGTGCCAGCAGTTTAGGGTGGGACAAAGAAACAGATACGCAGTATTTT. Its protein is CASSLGWDKETDTQYF.

This sequence joins TRBV6-1 and TRBJ2-7; 7 nucleotides line up with TRBD2. J gave up 2 bases and V 5 bases, and 9 bases lay outside the gene matches. This CDR3 is built from 15 residues. Germline-derived CDR1 and CDR2 are MNHNS and SASEGT. The CDR3 loop is CASSPNHLAAYEQYV. The CDR3, as DNA: TGTGCCAGCAGTCCGAACCACCTAGCGGCCTACGAGCAGTACGTC.

CDR3: CASSPTGGGTGELFF. The CDR3 DNA is TGTGCCAGCAGCCCTACAGGGGGTGGCACCGGGGAGCTGTTTTTT. This chain connects TRBV7-7 to TRBJ2-2; TRBD1 aligns across 8 bases. The CDR3 is made up of 15 amino acids. Germline V gene data show CDR1 as SSHAT and CDR2 as FNYEAQ (reference sequence). With 5 bases clipped from V and 4 bases from J, the junction kept 6 bases outside the gene matches.

The chain joins TRBV27 to TRBJ2-7, with TRBD2 matching 7 bases. The CDR3 sequence is 13 residues long. Trimming removed 3 bases from V and 4 bases from J; junction bases left unmatched: 3. The germline V gene encodes CDR1 MNHEY and CDR2 SMNVEV (reference sequence). The CDR3 sequence: CASSFASGYEQYF. CDR3 DNA: TGTGCCAGCAGTTTCGCTAGCGGATACGAGCAGTACTTC.

This clonotype was seen a handful of times. The gene calls are TRBV9 and TRBJ2-1; D tentatively reads TRBD1 or TRBD2 (6 bases each). Germline CDR1 SGDLS, CDR2 YYNGEE. There are 13 residues in the CDR3. Trimming took off 0 bases at V and 8 bases at J, with 9 bases between the two ends. CDR3: CASSVDREDEQFF. CDR3 DNA sequence: TGTGCCAGCAGCGTAGACAGGGAGGATGAGCAGTTCTTC.

This chain connects TRBV11-3 to TRBJ1-4; no definite D call. Trimming left V 1 base short and J 2 bases short, with 11 bases between. Germline assignment: CDR1 SGHNT and CDR2 YENEEA. CDR3 length: 16 amino acids. The CDR3 region is CASSLGGSRTNEKLFF. The DNA of the CDR3 is TGTGCCAGCAGCTTAGGAGGGAGTAGGACTAATGAAAAACTGTTTTTT.

This clonotype was counted between two and nine times. The chain recombines TRBV6-1 with TRBJ2-2; TRBD1 aligns across 8 bases. V lost 6 bases, J lost 5 bases, and 8 bases stayed unmatched. Germline V gene sequence: CDR1 MNHNS, CDR2 SASEGT. The CDR3 is 15 amino acids. The CDR3 is CASRAGTGQTGELFF. The CDR3 coding sequence is TGTGCCAGCAGAGCCGGGACAGGCCAGACCGGGGAGCTGTTTTTT.

The chain recombines TRBV20-1 with TRBJ2-1; TRBD2 matches at 8 bases. J was trimmed by 6 bases and V by 0 bases; bases with no gene match: 7. This CDR3 region has 15 residues. Germline lookup yields CDR1 DFQATT and CDR2 SNEGSKA (reference sequence). The CDR3, as DNA: TGCAGTGCTAGAGATTCCCTGAGCGGGGGCAATGAGCAGTTCTTC. Amino acids: CSARDSLSGGNEQFF.

In this sample, this clonotype turned up a few times. This chain uses TRBV19 with TRBJ2-7, with 7 bases matching TRBD1. The ends lost 4 bases at V and 2 bases at J; junction bases unmatched: 5. Germline-derived CDR1 and CDR2 are LNHDA and SQIVND (reference sequence). The CDR3 is 14 amino acids. CDR3 residues: CASSTRDSPYEQYF. CDR3 sequence (DNA): TGTGCCAGTAGTACCCGGGACAGCCCCTACGAGCAGTACTTC.

The chain uses TRBV10-1 and TRBJ2-1; 15 bases align to TRBD2. Germline lookup yields CDR1 WNHNN and CDR2 SYGVQD (reference sequence). The V gene end was trimmed by 3 bases and the J gene end by 8 bases; junction bases not matched to a gene: 8. There are 17 residues in the CDR3. In nucleotides, the CDR3 is TGCGCCAGCAGTGATAACCCCGGACTAGCGGGAGGGGATGAGCAGTTCTTC. This gives the protein CASSDNPGLAGGDEQFF.

The chain links TRBV9 to TRBJ1-1; no reliable D call. This CDR3 region has 15 residues. Trimming removed 2 bases at V and 1 base at J, with 12 bases between. The germline V gene encodes CDR1 SGDLS and CDR2 YYNGEE. CDR3 sequence: CASSVGGGRNTEAFF. The CDR3 region has the DNA TGTGCCAGCAGCGTGGGCGGAGGAAGGAACACTGAAGCTTTCTTT.

This clonotype has just a few counts. The CDR3 region is CASSLAGTSSETQYF. CDR3 in DNA: TGTGCCAGCAGCCTGGCCGGGACTAGCTCAGAGACCCAGTACTTC. This sequence joins TRBV7-2 and TRBJ2-5, with TRBD2 matching 9 bases. The trim removed 5 bases at V and 4 bases at J, leaving 8 bases unmatched. CDR3 length: 15 amino acids. Germline CDR1 is SGHTA and CDR2 is FQGNSA.

The sample holds a few counts of this clonotype. The V gene is TRBV3-1, the J gene TRBJ1-2; TRBD1 matches 7 bases. J lost 7 bases, V lost 4 bases, and 12 bases had no gene match. Per germline, CDR1 LGHDT and CDR2 YNNKEL (reference sequence). The CDR3 runs to 15 residues. CDR3 amino acids: CASSPNEGTVTGYTF. The DNA for the CDR3 is TGTGCCAGCAGCCCTAACGAAGGGACAGTCACTGGCTACACCTTC.

This clonotype was detected only a few times. The rearrangement uses TRBV6-1 and TRBJ2-3; 9 nucleotides match TRBD2. Germline CDR1 MNHNS, CDR2 SASEGT. The CDR3 sequence is 14 residues long. The V and J ends lost 8 bases and 1 base, in that order; junction bases with no gene match: 4. CDR3 sequence reads: CASVASGGTDTQYF. CDR3 bases: TGTGCCAGCGTGGCTAGCGGGGGCACAGATACGCAGTATTTT.

The sample holds a few counts of this clonotype. The V and J genes are TRBV2 and TRBJ1-2, with D possibly being TRBD1 (5 bases). Per the germline V gene, CDR1 is SNHLY and CDR2 is FYNNEI. Trimming took 11 bases from V and 2 from J, leaving 18 bases between them. CDR3 length: 14 amino acids. The CDR3 sequence: CAGSAGPLNYGYTF. In DNA form, the CDR3 reads TGTGCCGGGTCTGCGGGGCCCCTGAACTATGGCTACACCTTC.

This chain joins TRBV24-1 and TRBJ2-1; TRBD2 matches 10 bases. Germline CDR1 is KGHDR and CDR2 is SFDVKD. CDR3 length: 16 residues. V dropped 3 bases and J dropped 9; count of bases not matched to a gene: 10. The CDR3 region has the DNA TGTGCCACCAGTGATCAAACGAGCGGGAGGGTTACTGAGCAGTTCTTC. Protein: CATSDQTSGRVTEQFF.

The chain employs TRBV19 and TRBJ1-1; the D is unclear. V lost 3 bases, J lost 4 bases, and 12 bases lay in between. CDR1 is LNHDA, CDR2 SQIVND, per germline (reference sequence). This CDR3 region has 14 residues. CDR3 coding DNA: TGTGCCAGTAGTATCTCGGGTTTGGTCACTGAAGCTTTCTTT. This codes for CASSISGLVTEAFF.

The sample holds a few counts of this clonotype. The CDR3 here is CASSLYGMGLSTYEQFF. The CDR3, as DNA: TGTGCCAGCAGCTTGTACGGGATGGGCCTCAGCACCTATGAGCAGTTCTTC. The rearrangement uses TRBV5-6 and TRBJ2-1; tentative D call: TRBD2 (5 bases). Trimming shortened V by 1 base and J by 8 bases, and 22 bases separated the two germline ends. CDR1 is SGHDT and CDR2 is YYEEEE in the germline V gene. The CDR3 has 17 amino acids. The full variable domain, in which reference TRBV5-6 and TRBJ2-1 provide the parts outside the CDR3, is DAGVTQSPTHLIKTRGQQVTLRCSPKSGHDTVSWYQQALGQGPQFIFQYYEEEERQRGNFPDRFSGHQFPNYSSELNVNALLLGDSALYLCASSLYGMGLSTYEQFFGPGTRLTVL.

The gene calls are TRBV3-1 and TRBJ2-5, with 7 bases matching TRBD2. The CDR3 loop spans 14 amino acids. Germline lookup yields CDR1 LGHDT and CDR2 YNNKEL (reference sequence). V trimming: 3 bases; J trimming: 6 bases; junction bases outside the gene matches: 7. CDR3 region: CASSHGGSPKTQYF. CDR3 bases: TGTGCCAGCAGCCACGGCGGGAGCCCCAAGACCCAGTACTTC.

V and J are TRBV5-1 and TRBJ2-1, with a weak D call TRBD1 (6 bases). The germline V gene encodes CDR1 SGHRS and CDR2 YFSETQ. V dropped 7 bases and J dropped 8 bases, with 19 bases sitting between them. This CDR3 has 14 amino acids. CDR3 coding DNA: TGCGCCAGCGGTACAGGGAGTATTAGCGATGAGCAGTTCTTC. This codes for CASGTGSISDEQFF.

The chain has TRBV29-1 and TRBJ2-2, with D possibly being TRBD1 (6 bases). CDR1 and CDR2 (germline): SQVTM, ANQGSEA. CDR3 length: 14 amino acids. With 6 bases removed from V and 2 bases from J, the gap between germline ends came to 13 bases. The CDR3 spells CSVGTGTNTGELFF. CDR3 nucleotide sequence: TGCAGCGTGGGAACAGGGACAAACACCGGGGAGCTGTTTTTT.

The chain joins TRBV6-1 to TRBJ1-5; D remains ambiguous. V was cut by 5 bases and J by 9 bases, with 20 bases left in between. Germline assignment: CDR1 MNHNS and CDR2 SASEGT. The CDR3 is made up of 15 amino acids. CDR3 region: CASSPRTGLGMPQHF. CDR3 coding DNA: TGTGCCAGCAGTCCACGGACGGGCCTGGGTATGCCCCAGCATTTT.

This clonotype was picked up a small number of times. V is TRBV12-3 or TRBV12-4 and J is TRBJ2-1; 16 bases map to TRBD2. V trimming: 4 bases; J trimming: 12 bases; junction bases outside the gene matches: 9. CDR3 size: 16 residues. CDR3 nucleotide sequence: TGTGCCAGCAGTTCGACCGGGACTAGCGGGAGGGCCTTGCAGTTCTTC. Translating it yields CASSSTGTSGRALQFF.